These 17 T cell receptor beta chains were all obtained from the same sample, sequenced in a study of human T cells and chemical hapten exposure. Time point: patch test 1, 2 weeks after DPC sensitization. Indicated treatment: therapeutic diphenylcyclopropenone sensitization with weekly scalp DPC. TCRdb redid the calling of the RACE reads with MiXCR, one entry per CDR3 protein. The sample shows about 99,000 distinct CDR3 sequences, over 10% of them seen only once. Sequences were derived from whole blood, sampled in connection with sensitization to the hapten diphenylcyclopropenone (DPC). These TCRs come from a woman in her 40s with alopecia areata. Some clones in this sample may be carry-over from other donors' samples.

V is TRBV7-3 and J is TRBJ2-1; D is undetermined. The germline V gene has CDR1 SGHTA and CDR2 FQGTGA. This CDR3 spans 13 amino acids. Trimming removed 3 bases from V and 9 bases from J, with 12 bases in between. DNA of the CDR3: TGTGCCAGCAGCTTGGATAGCCCCGGTGAGCAGTTCTTC. This sequence encodes CASSLDSPGEQFF.

This clonotype was observed a few times. The gene calls are TRBV20-1 and TRBJ2-6; 10 positions match TRBD1. Trimming cost V 6 bases and J 2 bases; bases outside gene matches: 1. Germline values: CDR1 DFQATT, CDR2 SNEGSKA (reference sequence). The CDR3 is 14 amino acids. CDR3 sequence reads: CSAGQGAGANVLTF. CDR3 nucleotides: TGCAGTGCCGGACAGGGGGCTGGGGCCAACGTCCTGACTTTC.

The gene calls are TRBV4-2 and TRBJ2-7, with TRBD1 matching over 7 bases. Per germline, CDR1 LGHNA and CDR2 YNFKEQ. The CDR3 is 15 residues long. Germline trimming cut 0 bases from V and 2 bases from J; bases unmatched to any gene: 4. CDR3 sequence reads: CASSQERQGPYEQYF. Here the CDR3 DNA reads TGTGCCAGCAGCCAAGAGAGACAGGGACCCTACGAGCAGTACTTC.

This clonotype has just a few counts. This chain uses TRBV28 with TRBJ1-6; D not certain. Trimming shortened V by 8 bases and J by 9 bases, and 11 bases separated the two germline ends. The germline gives CDR1 MDHEN, CDR2 SYDVKM. CDR3 length: 12 amino acids. CDR3 sequence (DNA): TGTGCCAGCGAACCTACGGGTTCACCCCTCCACTTT. This encodes CASEPTGSPLHF.

The CDR3 protein is CASSLERNSPLHF. The CDR3 DNA reads as TGTGCCAGCAGCTTAGAACGGAATTCACCCCTCCACTTT. V usage is TRBV11-2 and J usage is TRBJ1-6, with D unclear. The ends were cut back, 0 bases at V and 7 bases at J, with 4 bases in the middle. This CDR3 has 13 residues. The germline V gene has CDR1 SGHAT and CDR2 FQNNGV.

This clonotype was seen a few times. V is TRBV13 and J is TRBJ2-7, with TRBD2 identical over 11 bases. Trimming cost V 3 bases and J 7 bases; bases outside gene matches: 8. CDR1 is PRHDT and CDR2 is FYEKMQ in the germline V gene (reference sequence). The CDR3 spans 15 residues. CDR3 nucleotides: TGTGCCAGCAGCTTCCTTACTAGCGGGGGCAGGGAGCAGTACTTC. Translating gives CASSFLTSGGREQYF.

A few counts support this clonotype. J is TRBJ2-7 and V is TRBV9; 9 positions match TRBD2. Germline V gives CDR1 SGDLS, CDR2 YYNGEE. J was trimmed by 5 bases and V by 3 bases; bases with no gene match: 6. The CDR3 has 14 amino acids. The CDR3 reads CASSGGTSRHEQYF. CDR3 coding DNA: TGTGCCAGCAGCGGGGGGACTAGCAGGCACGAGCAGTACTTC.

The chain carries TRBV6-6 and TRBJ2-1; 15 positions match TRBD2. The V gene's germline CDR1 is MNHNY and CDR2 SVGAGI (reference sequence). The CDR3 length is 16 residues. V lost 6 bases, J lost 5 bases, and 5 bases stayed unmatched. CDR3 in amino acids: CASRPGLAGGHNEQFF. CDR3 nucleotides: TGTGCCAGCAGGCCGGGACTAGCGGGAGGCCACAATGAGCAGTTCTTC.

This chain joins TRBV7-2 and TRBJ1-3; D not resolved. Trimming pared 4 bases from V and 4 bases from J, leaving 11 bases between. The germline gives CDR1 SGHTA, CDR2 FQGNSA. This CDR3 is built from 14 residues. The CDR3 here is CASSSHPQGNTIYF. The CDR3 DNA sequence: TGTGCCAGCAGCTCCCACCCTCAAGGAAACACCATATATTTT.

This chain links TRBV20-1 with TRBJ2-3; the match to TRBD2 covers 12 bases. The junction had 12 bases not matched to a gene; V was cut back by 3 bases and J by 5 bases. Germline CDR1 DFQATT, CDR2 SNEGSKA (reference sequence). The CDR3 totals 17 residues. The CDR3 loop is CSARLPSGRERVDTQYF. CDR3 in DNA: TGCAGTGCTAGGTTGCCTAGCGGGAGGGAGCGGGTAGATACGCAGTATTTT.

This clonotype was seen more than once but under ten times. The V gene is TRBV7-2, the J gene TRBJ2-4; possible D gene TRBD1, 6 bases. Germline V gives CDR1 SGHTA, CDR2 FQGNSA. V lost 5 bases to trimming and J lost 12 bases, with 17 bases between them. The CDR3 has 13 residues. CDR3 amino acids: CASSPQGIGPQYF. In DNA form, the CDR3 reads TGTGCCAGCAGCCCCCAGGGGATCGGCCCTCAGTACTTC.

This clonotype was recorded at least ten times. The chain combines TRBV20-1 with TRBJ2-5, with D perhaps matching TRBD2 (5 bases). In germline, CDR1 is DFQATT, CDR2 SNEGSKA (reference sequence). This CDR3 region has 16 residues. V lost 6 bases and J lost 4, with 24 bases in between. The DNA for the CDR3 is TGCAGTGCAACCACGGCGGAGGCCACCTCGGGAGAGACCCAGTACTTC. This codes for CSATTAEATSGETQYF.

The genes are TRBV11-3 and TRBJ2-1, with TRBD1 matching 11 bases. There are 15 residues in the CDR3. Germline V lookup: CDR1 SGHNT, CDR2 YENEEA. J lost 5 bases, V lost 5 bases, and 5 bases had no gene match. DNA of the CDR3: TGTGCCAGCAGCCTCCGGGACAGGGGGAACAATGAGCAGTTCTTC. Amino acid sequence: CASSLRDRGNNEQFF.

This clonotype was seen a few times. V usage is TRBV5-1 and J usage is TRBJ2-7; D is perhaps TRBD2 (6 bases). Trimming took 4 bases from V and 1 from J, leaving 15 bases between them. This CDR3 region has 15 residues. The V gene's germline CDR1 is SGHRS and CDR2 YFSETQ. This CDR3 is CASSKGGATSYEQYF. CDR3 in DNA: TGCGCCAGCAGCAAGGGAGGAGCGACTTCCTACGAGCAGTACTTC.

The V gene is TRBV7-9, the J gene TRBJ1-2; D not certain. The germline V and J ends were trimmed by 3 bases and 4 bases, with 9 bases remaining between them. From germline, CDR1 is SEHNR and CDR2 FQNEAQ (reference sequence). There are 13 residues in the CDR3. The CDR3, as DNA: TGTGCCAGCAGCTTGACGGATAGCTATGGCTACACCTTC. Translation: CASSLTDSYGYTF.

This clonotype was seen ten or more times. The V gene is TRBV6-1, the J gene TRBJ2-3; weak D call: TRBD1 (6 bases). The germline V gene encodes CDR1 MNHNS and CDR2 SASEGT. The CDR3 length is 14 residues. V was clipped by 10 bases and J by 4 bases, with 18 bases between them. CDR3 coding DNA: TGTGCCACTAGTAGGGACATCCGCGCAGATACGCAGTATTTT. Translating gives CATSRDIRADTQYF.

This clonotype was seen many times. This chain connects TRBV11-1 to TRBJ2-5, with unresolved D. Germline CDR1 and CDR2: SGHAT and FQDESV (reference sequence). V shed 5 bases and J shed 2 bases, with 18 bases lying between them. This CDR3 is built from 16 residues. The CDR3 DNA follows: TGTGCCAGCAGCACCCGGCGGAGCCGGAAGCAAGAGACCCAGTACTTC. The encoded protein is CASSTRRSRKQETQYF.